These 24 T cell receptor beta chains share one sample of origin, sequenced in a study of control samples from healthy donors and cancer patients. TCRdb's table, derived via immunoSEQ multiplex PCR, lists solely in-frame clones and lacks some. Found here are fewer than 85,000 clones, 80% to 95% of them singletons; the top ten hold almost 6%. The specimen sequenced was blood. The receptors derive from a woman aged 55-70 years in good health.

V gene TRBV19 combines with J gene TRBJ1-5; 7 bases line up with TRBD1. The CDR3 is 16 amino acids. CDR1 and CDR2 (germline): LNHDA, SQIVND (reference sequence). The V and J ends lost 2 bases and 4 bases, in that order; junction bases with no gene match: 8. The CDR3: CASSILRGQGNQPQHF. The CDR3 nucleotides are TGTGCCAGTAGTATATTGAGGGGGCAGGGTAATCAGCCCCAGCATTTT.

The chain combines TRBV5-4 with TRBJ2-5; D tentatively reads TRBD1 or TRBD2 (5 bases each). The V end lost 5 bases, the J end lost 4 bases, and 18 bases lay between the germline ends. Germline CDR1 is SGHNT and CDR2 is YYREEE (reference sequence). This CDR3 region has 15 residues. The CDR3 nucleotides read TGTGCCAGCAGGGCAGGGTTTTTCGAGGGAGAGACCCAGTACTTC. Amino acid sequence: CASRAGFFEGETQYF.

The V and J genes are TRBV7-9 and TRBJ2-1; D not certain. The germline CDR1 and CDR2 sequences are SEHNR and FQNEAQ (reference sequence). CDR3 length: 16 amino acids. V dropped 5 bases and J dropped 4 bases, with 18 bases sitting between them. The CDR3: CASSPFYWGSYNEQFF. CDR3 DNA sequence: TGTGCCAGCAGCCCCTTCTACTGGGGTTCGTACAATGAGCAGTTCTTC.

This sequence joins TRBV10-3 and TRBJ1-5; TRBD1 might be the D (6 bases). CDR3 length equals 16 residues. CDR1 ENHRY and CDR2 SYGVKD come from the germline V gene. V was clipped by 8 bases and J by 2 bases, with 19 bases between them. The CDR3 region is CAIGTPGTGGNQPQHF. The CDR3 DNA follows: TGTGCCATCGGGACACCGGGGACGGGTGGCAATCAGCCCCAGCATTTT.

The chain combines TRBV30 with TRBJ2-2, with D hard to call. Germline values: CDR1 GTSNPN, CDR2 SVGIG (reference sequence). The CDR3 is 13 residues long. Trimming pared 0 bases from V and 8 bases from J, leaving 10 bases between. The chain's CDR3 is CAWSVFSTGELFF. CDR3 nucleotide sequence: TGTGCCTGGAGTGTGTTTTCAACTGGGGAGCTGTTTTTT.

The chain recombines TRBV6-5 with TRBJ1-2; D is possibly TRBD1 (5 bases). Germline CDR1 and CDR2: MNHEY and SVGAGI. Trimming cost V 6 bases and J 6 bases, with 17 bases left between them. This CDR3 has 14 residues. The CDR3 nucleotides are TGTGCCAGCAGGAATTACATGGGGGGAGATGGCTACACCTTC. Translation gives CASRNYMGGDGYTF.

The chain uses TRBV9 and TRBJ1-1; unclear D gene. The germline CDR1 and CDR2 sequences are SGDLS and YYNGEE. Trimming stripped 0 bases from V and 4 bases from J, with 10 bases between. CDR3 length: 14 residues. The CDR3 spells CASSVAPEGTEAFF. The CDR3 DNA follows: TGTGCCAGCAGCGTAGCTCCTGAGGGCACTGAAGCTTTCTTT.

The J gene is TRBJ2-3, the V gene TRBV6-1, with D unresolved. Germline loops: CDR1 MNHNS, CDR2 SASEGT. The V end was cut by 3 bases, the J end by 4 bases, with 14 bases between. The CDR3 consists of 15 residues. The CDR3 nucleotides are TGTGCCAGCAGTGACGAACCTCAACTCGCAGATACGCAGTATTTT. Translating it yields CASSDEPQLADTQYF.

The CDR3 sequence: CASSGTGGNYEQYF. The CDR3 coding sequence is TGTGCCAGTAGTGGGACAGGGGGAAACTACGAGCAGTACTTC. The rearrangement uses TRBV19 and TRBJ2-7; 11 bases match TRBD1. The CDR3 totals 14 residues. The germline CDR1 and CDR2 sequences are LNHDA and SQIVND (reference sequence). J gave up 3 bases and V 5 bases, and 3 bases lay outside the gene matches.

This clone is a singleton in its sample. The V call is TRBV9, the J call TRBJ2-1; D is possibly TRBD1 or TRBD2 (5 bases each). From germline, CDR1 is SGDLS and CDR2 YYNGEE. This CDR3 is 15 amino acids long. V lost 4 bases and J lost 2, with 13 bases in between. This CDR3 reads CASSLRDAPYNEQFF. CDR3 nucleotides: TGTGCCAGCAGCCTTCGGGACGCCCCCTACAATGAGCAGTTCTTC.

The chain is built from TRBV7-8 and TRBJ2-2; perhaps TRBD1 as D (6 bases). In germline, CDR1 is SGHVS, CDR2 FQNEAQ. Between the trimmed V and J ends, which lost 5 bases and 0 bases, there was a span of 16 bases. The CDR3 runs to 17 residues. The CDR3 DNA follows: TGTGCCAGCAGCGCCAGGATGGGACAAGCGAACACCGGGGAGCTGTTTTTT. This codes for CASSARMGQANTGELFF.

The chain combines TRBV18 with TRBJ2-7, with 9 bases identical to TRBD1. V trimming: 9 bases; J trimming: 4 bases; junction bases outside the gene matches: 7. The germline CDR1 and CDR2 sequences are KGHSH and LQKENI. CDR3 length equals 13 residues. The CDR3 DNA follows: TGTGCCAGTAAAGGACAGGGGAAATACGAGCAGTACTTC. It yields the protein CASKGQGKYEQYF.

The gene calls are TRBV19 and TRBJ2-3; D unresolved. Trimming removed 9 bases from V and 1 base from J, with 17 bases in between. The germline gives CDR1 LNHDA, CDR2 SQIVND (reference sequence). The CDR3 spans 15 residues. The CDR3 DNA reads TGTGCCAGCAGAACTACCTTATTACGCACAGATACGCAGTATTTT. The encoded protein is CASRTTLLRTDTQYF.

This clone appeared a single time. The J gene is TRBJ1-4, the V gene TRBV7-9; D gene unclear. The CDR3 extends over 15 amino acids. Trimming cost V 2 bases and J 4 bases, with 11 bases left between them. The germline gives CDR1 SEHNR, CDR2 FQNEAQ (reference sequence). DNA for the CDR3: TGTGCCAGCAGCTTAATGGGTCAGCTTAATGAAAAACTGTTTTTT. Translation: CASSLMGQLNEKLFF.

In this sample, this clone turned up once. J is TRBJ1-3 and V is TRBV27; D remains ambiguous. CDR3 length equals 18 residues. The germline V gene has CDR1 MNHEY and CDR2 SMNVEV (reference sequence). The V and J ends lost 6 bases and 0 bases respectively, with 21 bases between them. CDR3 residues: CASSLHREGPSSGNTIYF. The CDR3 DNA sequence: TGTGCCAGCAGCTTGCACAGAGAGGGCCCGAGCTCTGGAAACACCATATATTTT.

The chain carries TRBV5-1 and TRBJ2-2; D is uncertain. Between the trimmed V and J ends, which lost 0 bases and 7 bases, there was a span of 13 bases. The CDR3 totals 15 residues. From germline, CDR1 is SGHRS and CDR2 YFSETQ. Here the CDR3 DNA reads TGCGCCAGCAGCTTGGCCGGAACAGTCATCGGGGAGCTGTTTTTT. Translation gives CASSLAGTVIGELFF.

The chain is built from TRBV2 and TRBJ1-1, with D uncertain. Trimming cost V 0 bases and J 4 bases, with 15 bases left between them. CDR3 size: 16 residues. Germline V gives CDR1 SNHLY, CDR2 FYNNEI. The CDR3 DNA sequence: TGTGCCAGCAGTGAAGCCTCGCCCGGGGTCGGCACTGAAGCTTTCTTT. Encoded protein: CASSEASPGVGTEAFF.

V is TRBV2 and J is TRBJ2-7, with TRBD1 identical over 10 bases. The ends lost 6 bases at V and 2 bases at J; junction bases unmatched: 4. From germline, CDR1 is SNHLY and CDR2 FYNNEI. This CDR3 is 14 amino acids long. This chain's CDR3 is CASRPGTGAYEQYF. In nucleotides, the CDR3 is TGTGCCAGCAGGCCCGGGACAGGGGCCTACGAGCAGTACTTC.

The chain links TRBV10-3 to TRBJ1-5; no reliable D call. Trimming removed 7 bases at V and 5 bases at J, with 9 bases between. The CDR3 is 12 residues long. Per germline, CDR1 ENHRY and CDR2 SYGVKD. In nucleotides, the CDR3 is TGTGCCATCAAGGGAGATGATCAGCCCCAGCATTTT. Translated: CAIKGDDQPQHF.

The V and J genes are TRBV10-1 and TRBJ2-1; 13 nucleotides line up with TRBD2. CDR1 and CDR2 (germline): WNHNN, SYGVQD (reference sequence). Unmatched junction bases numbered 9, after V lost 6 bases and J lost 10 bases. The CDR3 consists of 15 residues. Here the CDR3 DNA reads TGCGCCAGCAGCCGAGGGACTAGCGGGATGGGCGAGCAGTTCTTC. This sequence encodes CASSRGTSGMGEQFF.

The J gene is TRBJ1-4, the V gene TRBV9; TRBD1 might be the D (6 bases). Trimming stripped 0 bases from V and 6 bases from J, with 15 bases between. The germline V gene has CDR1 SGDLS and CDR2 YYNGEE. This CDR3 comprises 16 residues. The CDR3 reads CASSVDRGRLDEKLFF. The CDR3 nucleotides read TGTGCCAGCAGCGTAGATCGGGGGCGCCTCGATGAAAAACTGTTTTTT.

This chain joins TRBV7-6 and TRBJ1-2; D is ambiguous. V lost 3 bases, J lost 3 bases, and 8 bases lay in between. CDR3 length: 13 amino acids. The V gene's germline CDR1 is SGHVS and CDR2 FNYEAQ. CDR3 DNA: TGTGCCAGCAGCTTCGGCAGCGACTATGGCTACACCTTC. Translation: CASSFGSDYGYTF. Full variable domain (outside the CDR3, taken from reference TRBV7-6 and TRBJ1-2): GAGVSQSPRYKVTKRGQDVALRCDPISGHVSLYWYRQALGQGPEFLTYFNYEAQQDKSGLPNDRFSAERPEGSISTLTIQRTEQRDSAMYRCASSFGSDYGYTFGSGTRLTVV.

This chain joins TRBV28 and TRBJ2-1; TRBD1 might be the D (5 bases). Germline CDR1 MDHEN, CDR2 SYDVKM. The CDR3 is made up of 17 amino acids. Trimming pared 2 bases from V and 3 bases from J, leaving 17 bases between. CDR3 loop: CASSLGAGPRDYNEQFF. The CDR3 bases are TGTGCCAGCAGTTTAGGGGCAGGCCCAAGGGACTACAATGAGCAGTTCTTC.

The rearrangement joins TRBV3-1 (or the pseudogene TRBV3-2) to TRBJ2-5; D gene ambiguous. Trimming took 0 bases from V and 7 from J, leaving 9 bases between them. Germline V gene sequence: CDR1 LGHDT, CDR2 YNNKEL (reference sequence). The CDR3 is made up of 13 amino acids. The CDR3 sequence is CASSQELSGTQYF. CDR3 coding DNA: TGTGCCAGCAGCCAAGAATTATCCGGGACCCAGTACTTC.